Listed below are T cell receptor beta chains from one sample, sequenced in a study of T cells in Graves' hyperthyroidism and ophthalmopathy. TCRdb re-analysed the multiplex PCR reads in MiXCR, keeping a single row per CDR3 protein. The sample yields 300,000 to 450,000 distinct CDR3 sequences, more than 11% seen once. The sequencing sample was made of blood. These receptors came from a woman aged 60-70 years with Graves' hyperthyroidism. Each CDR3 is given with its conserved first and last residue. A D gene is named only where the DNA matches it firmly. Clone size is shown for a subset of rows, as once, few, many or a class of expanded clone.

CDR3nt: TGCGCCAGCAGCTCCTACAATGAGCGGTTCTTC; CDR3aa: CASSSYNERFF; v_gene: TRBV5-1; j_gene: TRBJ2-1; d_gene: NA; abundance: few
CDR3nt: TGTGCCAGCAGCCAACCGGGCCAAGGGCGCTACGAGCAGTACTTC; CDR3aa: CASSQPGQGRYEQYF; v_gene: TRBV3-1; j_gene: TRBJ2-7; d_gene: NA; abundance: many
CDR3nt: TGTGCCAGCAGTTACGCCAGGGCGTGGGAGCAGTACTTC; CDR3aa: CASSYARAWEQYF; v_gene: TRBV6-6; j_gene: TRBJ2-7; d_gene: NA; abundance: few
CDR3nt: TGTGCCAGCAGCGTGGGACAGGGAAAGAACAATGAGCAGTTCTTC; CDR3aa: CASSVGQGKNNEQFF; v_gene: TRBV2; j_gene: TRBJ2-1; d_gene: TRBD1; abundance: many
CDR3nt: TGTGCCAGCAGCCCTTCCCCGGGACTAGCGGACACAGATACGCAGTATTTT; CDR3aa: CASSPSPGLADTDTQYF; v_gene: TRBV9; j_gene: TRBJ2-3; d_gene: TRBD2; abundance: many
CDR3nt: TGTGCCAGCAGCGCGGGACTAGCGGGAGCAGGGTACAATGAGCAGTTCTTC; CDR3aa: CASSAGLAGAGYNEQFF; v_gene: TRBV9; j_gene: TRBJ2-1; d_gene: TRBD2; abundance: many
CDR3nt: TGCGCCAGCAGCTTCGCGGGTTCCGTCTATGGCTACACCTTC; CDR3aa: CASSFAGSVYGYTF; v_gene: TRBV5-1; j_gene: TRBJ1-2; d_gene: NA; abundance: NA
CDR3nt: TGTGCCAGTAGTCCTAGCGGGAACCCGCGCGAGCAGTACTTC; CDR3aa: CASSPSGNPREQYF; v_gene: TRBV19; j_gene: TRBJ2-7; d_gene: TRBD2; abundance: many
CDR3nt: TGTGCCAGCAGCTTATACCGCCAGGGGAGCTACCAAGAGACCCAGTACTTC; CDR3aa: CASSLYRQGSYQETQYF; v_gene: TRBV7-8; j_gene: TRBJ2-5; d_gene: NA; abundance: many
CDR3nt: TGTGCCAGCAGCCCAAGAGGGTACTCCTACGAGCAGTACTTC; CDR3aa: CASSPRGYSYEQYF; v_gene: TRBV27; j_gene: TRBJ2-7; d_gene: NA; abundance: NA
CDR3nt: TGTGCTAGTGCCCATACAGAGAATCAGCCCCAGCATTTT; CDR3aa: CASAHTENQPQHF; v_gene: TRBV12-5; j_gene: TRBJ1-5; d_gene: NA; abundance: few
CDR3nt: TGCGCCAGCAGCCAAGATTTGGCCCGTGGGGGGCATTCACCCCTCCACTTT; CDR3aa: CASSQDLARGGHSPLHF; v_gene: TRBV4-1; j_gene: TRBJ1-6; d_gene: NA; abundance: NA
CDR3nt: TGTGCCAGCAGGCCCCACCAGGCGAACACCGGGGAGCTGTTTTTT; CDR3aa: CASRPHQANTGELFF; v_gene: TRBV6-1; j_gene: TRBJ2-2; d_gene: NA; abundance: few
CDR3nt: TGTGCCAGCTCCCTGACTATTCTCACAGATACGCAGTATTTT; CDR3aa: CASSLTILTDTQYF; v_gene: TRBV11-2; j_gene: TRBJ2-3; d_gene: NA; abundance: many
CDR3nt: TGCAGTGCCCTTAGCGGGATGAGCACCGGGGAGCTGTTTTTT; CDR3aa: CSALSGMSTGELFF; v_gene: TRBV20-1; j_gene: TRBJ2-2; d_gene: TRBD2; abundance: NA
CDR3nt: TGTGCCAGCTCACCCGAGGGCGCTAACTATGGCTACACCTTC; CDR3aa: CASSPEGANYGYTF; v_gene: TRBV18; j_gene: TRBJ1-2; d_gene: NA; abundance: NA
CDR3nt: TGCAGTGCTACCTCCCGGCCGGGACTAGCGGGAGGGAGAGACAACGAGCAGTACTTC; CDR3aa: CSATSRPGLAGGRDNEQYF; v_gene: TRBV20-1; j_gene: TRBJ2-7; d_gene: TRBD2; abundance: NA
CDR3nt: TGTGCCAGCAGTTTACCAGGGAGCAGCCACGAGCAGTACTTC; CDR3aa: CASSLPGSSHEQYF; v_gene: TRBV12-3/TRBV12-4; j_gene: TRBJ2-7; d_gene: NA; abundance: many
CDR3nt: TGTGCCAGCAGTAAACAGGGGTCCGGGGAGCTGTTTTTT; CDR3aa: CASSKQGSGELFF; v_gene: TRBV6-1; j_gene: TRBJ2-2; d_gene: TRBD1; abundance: NA
CDR3nt: TGTGCCAGCAGCTTAGAGTATAATGAGCAGTTCTTC; CDR3aa: CASSLEYNEQFF; v_gene: TRBV11-2; j_gene: TRBJ2-1; d_gene: NA; abundance: many
CDR3nt: TGTGCCAGCAGCGCCCTAGCAGGGGAGCTGTTTTTT; CDR3aa: CASSALAGELFF; v_gene: TRBV9; j_gene: TRBJ2-2; d_gene: NA; abundance: NA
CDR3nt: TGTGCCAGCAGCTTGGTTGGTAGCGGGAGATCCTACAATGAGCAGTTCTTC; CDR3aa: CASSLVGSGRSYNEQFF; v_gene: TRBV5-4; j_gene: TRBJ2-1; d_gene: TRBD2; abundance: NA
CDR3nt: TGTGCCAGCACCCAGGGGGGACTAGCGGGAGGGTTAAACATTCAGTACTTC; CDR3aa: CASTQGGLAGGLNIQYF; v_gene: TRBV6-1; j_gene: TRBJ2-4; d_gene: TRBD2; abundance: few
CDR3nt: TGCGCCAGCAGCTCGGGGCAGACAGGGGGCAATGAAAAACTGTTTTTT; CDR3aa: CASSSGQTGGNEKLFF; v_gene: TRBV5-1; j_gene: TRBJ1-4; d_gene: TRBD1; abundance: many
CDR3nt: TGTGCCAGTAGTAGCCTAGGCTCTGGGGCCAACGTCCTGACTTTC; CDR3aa: CASSSLGSGANVLTF; v_gene: TRBV19; j_gene: TRBJ2-6; d_gene: NA; abundance: few
CDR3nt: TGTGCCACCAGTGATACCCTTAGCGGGAATGAGCAGTTCTTC; CDR3aa: CATSDTLSGNEQFF; v_gene: TRBV24-1; j_gene: TRBJ2-1; d_gene: TRBD2; abundance: few
CDR3nt: TGTGCCAGCAGCGTAGCAGGGAATAGCAATCAGCCCCAGCATTTT; CDR3aa: CASSVAGNSNQPQHF; v_gene: TRBV9; j_gene: TRBJ1-5; d_gene: NA; abundance: many
CDR3nt: TGTGCCAGCAGCCAGGAACTCGGGACCAAAAACATTCAGTACTTC; CDR3aa: CASSQELGTKNIQYF; v_gene: TRBV14; j_gene: TRBJ2-4; d_gene: NA; abundance: NA
CDR3nt: TGTGCCAGCAGCGATACGGACAGGGAATCCACAGATACGCAGTATTTT; CDR3aa: CASSDTDRESTDTQYF; v_gene: TRBV11-2; j_gene: TRBJ2-3; d_gene: TRBD1; abundance: NA
CDR3nt: TGTGCCTGGAGTGTCCGGGGGCTAACAGCTTTCTTT; CDR3aa: CAWSVRGLTAFF; v_gene: TRBV30; j_gene: TRBJ1-1; d_gene: NA; abundance: many
CDR3nt: TGTGCCAGCAGTCGTCAGGGGGCCACTGAAGCTTTCTTT; CDR3aa: CASSRQGATEAFF; v_gene: TRBV12-3/TRBV12-4; j_gene: TRBJ1-1; d_gene: TRBD1; abundance: many
CDR3nt: TGTGCCAGCAGTGAAGCGCTTCGGGGGAGTGCAACTAATGAAAAACTGTTTTTT; CDR3aa: CASSEALRGSATNEKLFF; v_gene: TRBV6-1; j_gene: TRBJ1-4; d_gene: NA; abundance: NA
CDR3nt: TGCAGTGCTAGAGATCGGAGGAAAAACACCGGGGAGCTGTTTTTT; CDR3aa: CSARDRRKNTGELFF; v_gene: TRBV20-1; j_gene: TRBJ2-2; d_gene: NA; abundance: few
CDR3nt: TGCGCCAGCAGCTTCGGACAGGCAGCTAACTATGGCTACACCTTC; CDR3aa: CASSFGQAANYGYTF; v_gene: TRBV5-1; j_gene: TRBJ1-2; d_gene: TRBD1; abundance: many
CDR3nt: TGTGCCAGCAGTTCCGGACAGGTCGGGAGCAATCAGCCCCAGCATTTT; CDR3aa: CASSSGQVGSNQPQHF; v_gene: TRBV27; j_gene: TRBJ1-5; d_gene: TRBD1; abundance: many
CDR3nt: TGTGCCAGCTCACCACCGGGAACCTACGAGCAGTACTTC; CDR3aa: CASSPPGTYEQYF; v_gene: TRBV18; j_gene: TRBJ2-7; d_gene: NA; abundance: many
CDR3nt: TGTGCCATCAGTGCCAGGGACGCTAACTATGGCTACACCTTC; CDR3aa: CAISARDANYGYTF; v_gene: TRBV10-3; j_gene: TRBJ1-2; d_gene: NA; abundance: few
CDR3nt: TGTGCCAGCAGCCAAGATTGGGGCCGCAACCCAGATACGCAGTATTTT; CDR3aa: CASSQDWGRNPDTQYF; v_gene: TRBV14; j_gene: TRBJ2-3; d_gene: NA; abundance: many
CDR3nt: TGTGCCAGCATCCTACAGGGGGGGACCTACAATGAGCAGTTCTTC; CDR3aa: CASILQGGTYNEQFF; v_gene: TRBV12-3/TRBV12-4; j_gene: TRBJ2-1; d_gene: NA; abundance: many
CDR3nt: TGTGCCAGCAGCTTTTCAGCGAGCGAGACCCAGTACTTC; CDR3aa: CASSFSASETQYF; v_gene: TRBV11-1; j_gene: TRBJ2-5; d_gene: NA; abundance: many
CDR3nt: TGTGCCAGCAGCTTATTGGGACTAGTTGCCGACACCGGGGAGCTGTTTTTT; CDR3aa: CASSLLGLVADTGELFF; v_gene: TRBV7-2; j_gene: TRBJ2-2; d_gene: TRBD2; abundance: few
CDR3nt: TGTGCTAGTGGACCCCGGTACGGGAGACTAGCCACAGATACGCAGTATTTT; CDR3aa: CASGPRYGRLATDTQYF; v_gene: TRBV12-5; j_gene: TRBJ2-3; d_gene: TRBD2; abundance: few
CDR3nt: TGCGCCAGCAGCTTTGAAGGGACCGACGAGCAGTACTTC; CDR3aa: CASSFEGTDEQYF; v_gene: TRBV5-1; j_gene: TRBJ2-7; d_gene: NA; abundance: many
CDR3nt: TGCAGCGTTGAATGGGATACGCAGTATTTT; CDR3aa: CSVEWDTQYF; v_gene: TRBV29-1; j_gene: TRBJ2-3; d_gene: NA; abundance: many
CDR3nt: TGTGCCAGCAGTCGCAATTCACCCCTCCACTTT; CDR3aa: CASSRNSPLHF; v_gene: TRBV6-1; j_gene: TRBJ1-6; d_gene: NA; abundance: many
CDR3nt: TGTGCCAGCAGCATTTTAACAGATACGCAGTATTTT; CDR3aa: CASSILTDTQYF; v_gene: TRBV7-9; j_gene: TRBJ2-3; d_gene: NA; abundance: many
CDR3nt: TGTGCCCAAGGGGGAGGGGAGAAGGCAGCTTTCTTT; CDR3aa: CAQGGGEKAAFF; v_gene: TRBV30; j_gene: TRBJ1-1; d_gene: NA; abundance: many
CDR3nt: TGTGCCAGCAGTTTCCAAGCGGGAGGTTTCCACAATGAGCAGTTCTTC; CDR3aa: CASSFQAGGFHNEQFF; v_gene: TRBV28; j_gene: TRBJ2-1; d_gene: TRBD2; abundance: NA
CDR3nt: TGTGCCACACAAAGGGGTGGCACCGGGGAGCTGTTTTTT; CDR3aa: CATQRGGTGELFF; v_gene: TRBV24-1; j_gene: TRBJ2-2; d_gene: NA; abundance: few
CDR3nt: TGTGCCAGCAACCAGGACAGGAGAGAGGGGCCCCAGCATTTT; CDR3aa: CASNQDRREGPQHF; v_gene: TRBV6-1; j_gene: TRBJ1-5; d_gene: TRBD1; abundance: few
CDR3nt: TGTGCCAGCAGCTCCGCCGGGGACAACCAAGAGACCCAGTACTTC; CDR3aa: CASSSAGDNQETQYF; v_gene: TRBV7-9; j_gene: TRBJ2-5; d_gene: NA; abundance: many
CDR3nt: TGTGCCAGCAGTTTTAGCCTTAGGGGCACTGAAGCTTTCTTT; CDR3aa: CASSFSLRGTEAFF; v_gene: TRBV12-3/TRBV12-4; j_gene: TRBJ1-1; d_gene: NA; abundance: many
CDR3nt: TGCAGTGCTTTACTAGCGGGGCGCACAGATACGCAGTATTTT; CDR3aa: CSALLAGRTDTQYF; v_gene: TRBV20-1; j_gene: TRBJ2-3; d_gene: TRBD2; abundance: many
CDR3nt: TGTGCCAGCAGTGACCGGCGGCAATCAGCCATATATTTT; CDR3aa: CASSDRRQSAIYF; v_gene: TRBV6-1; j_gene: TRBJ1-3; d_gene: NA; abundance: NA
CDR3nt: TGTGCCAGCAGCTTAGAGCGGGGGTCGTACAATGAGCAGTTCTTC; CDR3aa: CASSLERGSYNEQFF; v_gene: TRBV7-2; j_gene: TRBJ2-1; d_gene: TRBD2; abundance: many